The rows below give T cell receptor beta chains drawn from one sample of a study of OX40 agonist ivuxolimab in advanced cancers. Sequencing was performed with immunoSEQ multiplex PCR; in TCRdb, only in-frame clones are kept and a portion is missing. The sample has some 100,000 clones, 90% seen once; the top ten hold 0.15% to 0.2%. The specimen was CD4+ or CD8+ T cells sorted from blood, collected in a trial of the OX40 agonist ivuxolimab. All receptors come from an adult with an advanced solid tumor such as melanoma, head and neck, liver or kidney cancer. Each CDR3 is given with its conserved first and last residue. A D gene is named only where the DNA matches it firmly. Clone size is not always given. Where it is, it says once, few, many or a class for expanded clones.

TRBD1 | . | TRBJ2-1 | TRBV5-1 | CASSTRTGVGNEQFF | TGCGCCAGCAGCACCCGGACAGGTGTTGGTAATGAGCAGTTCTTC
. | . | TRBJ1-1 | TRBV6-1 | CASSDREYTEAFF | TGTGCCAGCAGTGACAGGGAGTACACTGAAGCTTTCTTT
TRBD2 | . | TRBJ2-7 | TRBV5-1 | CASSLAPSGSSYEQYF | TGCGCCAGCAGCTTGGCGCCTAGCGGGAGCTCCTACGAGCAGTACTTC
. | . | TRBJ2-6 | TRBV7-9 | CASSLYPGPANVLTF | TGTGCCAGCAGCCTTTACCCGGGTCCTGCCAACGTCCTGACTTTC
TRBD2 | . | TRBJ2-7 | TRBV7-8 | CASSLAFSGRVSYEQYF | TGTGCCAGCAGCTTGGCGTTTAGCGGGAGAGTCTCCTACGAGCAGTACTTC
. | . | TRBJ1-4 | TRBV2 | CASNPGGGGEKLFF | TGTGCCAGCAACCCGGGGGGGGGCGGTGAAAAACTGTTTTTT
TRBD1 | . | TRBJ1-5 | TRBV30 | CAWSEQGNQPQHF | TGTGCCTGGAGTGAACAGGGGAATCAGCCCCAGCATTTT
TRBD2 | . | TRBJ2-3 | TRBV11-2 | CASSLRLAVTDTQYF | TGTGCCAGCAGCTTACGGCTAGCGGTCACAGATACGCAGTATTTT
. | once | TRBJ2-1 | TRBV6-1 | CASSRPGNEQFF | TGTGCCAGCAGCCGACCCGGGAATGAGCAGTTCTTC
. | once | TRBJ1-4 | TRBV28 | CASIYPGPNEKLFF | TGTGCCAGCATTTACCCGGGGCCTAATGAAAAACTGTTTTTT
TRBD1 | . | TRBJ1-5 | TRBV7-9 | CASSLNGTGAQPQHF | TGTGCCAGCAGCTTAAACGGGACAGGGGCGCAGCCCCAGCATTTT
TRBD1 | . | TRBJ1-1 | TRBV6-1 | CASSGQGDSEAFF | TGTGCCAGCAGTGGGCAGGGGGATAGTGAAGCTTTCTTT
TRBD1 | once | TRBJ2-7 | TRBV5-4 | CASSFGTGLVYEQYF | TGTGCCAGCAGCTTCGGGACAGGGCTAGTCTACGAGCAGTACTTC
. | few | TRBJ2-1 | TRBV27 | CASSLFEIYNEQFF | TGTGCCAGCAGTTTGTTCGAGATCTACAATGAGCAGTTCTTC
TRBD2 | . | TRBJ2-2 | TRBV5-1 | CASRLAGRDTGELFF | TGCGCCAGCAGGTTGGCGGGGAGGGACACCGGGGAGCTGTTTTTT
. | . | TRBJ2-7 | TRBV30 | CAWSGRGRRGEQYF | TGTGCCTGGAGTGGACGAGGGAGGAGAGGCGAGCAGTACTTC
. | . | TRBJ1-5 | TRBV19 | CASSIGRFLGRDNQPQHF | TGTGCCAGTAGTATAGGGAGGTTTCTCGGCAGAGATAATCAGCCCCAGCATTTT
. | . | TRBJ2-5 | TRBV19 | CASSIRLERETQYF | TGTGCCAGTAGTATTAGGCTGGAGCGAGAGACCCAGTACTTC
TRBD1 | . | TRBJ2-6 | TRBV5-4 | CASSNRDRGPPGANVLTF | TGTGCCAGCAGCAACCGGGACAGGGGTCCGCCTGGGGCCAACGTCCTGACTTTC
TRBD2 | . | TRBJ2-3 | TRBV5-4 | CASSFSGRSDRQYF | TGTGCCAGCAGCTTTAGCGGGAGGAGTGATAGGCAGTATTTT
. | . | TRBJ2-3 | TRBV7-3 | CASSLISGGRDTQYF | TGTGCCAGCAGCTTAATATCCGGGGGGCGGGATACGCAGTATTTT
. | . | TRBJ1-4 | TRBV20-1 | CSAKGVEKLFF | TGCAGTGCTAAGGGTGTTGAAAAACTGTTTTTT
TRBD1 | . | TRBJ1-5 | TRBV11-2 | CASSLVPGGGNQPQHF | TGTGCCAGCAGCTTAGTCCCAGGGGGAGGGAATCAGCCCCAGCATTTT
TRBD1 | . | TRBJ1-1 | TRBV10-3 | CAIREQGARNTEAFF | TGTGCCATCAGGGAACAGGGGGCCCGGAACACTGAAGCTTTCTTT
. | . | TRBJ1-2 | TRBV6-5 | CASSPLLPGGYTF | TGTGCCAGCAGTCCCCTCCTACCAGGTGGCTACACCTTC
TRBD1 | . | TRBJ1-5 | TRBV6-1 | CASSARQGYQPQHF | TGTGCCAGCAGTGCCCGACAGGGGTATCAGCCCCAGCATTTT
. | . | TRBJ2-6 | TRBV6-5 | CASSYSDSGANVLTF | TGTGCCAGCAGTTACTCTGACTCTGGGGCCAACGTCCTGACTTTC
TRBD1 | . | TRBJ1-2 | TRBV5-1 | CASSLGQGYYGYTF | TGCGCCAGCAGCTTAGGACAGGGATACTATGGCTACACCTTC
. | . | TRBJ2-7 | TRBV6-1 | CASSDPDVQYF | TGTGCCAGCAGTGATCCTGATGTGCAGTACTTC
TRBD2 | . | TRBJ2-7 | TRBV11-2 | CASSPGGSRTYEQYF | TGTGCCAGCAGCCCCGGGGGGAGTAGGACCTACGAGCAGTACTTC
TRBD2 | . | TRBJ2-3 | TRBV30 | CAWRDTGTSGRSGTDTQYF | TGTGCCTGGAGAGATACCGGGACTAGCGGGAGGAGCGGGACAGATACGCAGTATTTT
. | . | TRBJ1-2 | TRBV6-1 | CATLYYGYTF | TGTGCCACCCTCTATTATGGCTACACCTTC
. | . | TRBJ2-1 | TRBV5-1 | CASDAGVGNEQFF | TGCGCCAGCGATGCTGGGGTTGGCAATGAGCAGTTCTTC
TRBD1 | . | TRBJ1-2 | TRBV6-1 | CASKIDRGRGYTF | TGTGCCAGCAAGATAGACAGGGGGCGCGGCTACACCTTC
TRBD1 | . | TRBJ1-2 | TRBV30 | CALYGRSGQGGRGYTF | TGTGCCTTATATGGACGGTCTGGACAGGGTGGAAGGGGCTACACCTTC
TRBD1 | . | TRBJ2-6 | TRBV7-7 | CASSPGQAGANVLTF | TGTGCCAGCAGCCCAGGACAGGCTGGGGCCAACGTCCTGACTTTC
TRBD1 | . | TRBJ2-1 | TRBV28 | CASQGEPGQRFRPFF | TGTGCCAGCCAGGGAGAACCGGGACAGCGCTTTAGGCCGTTCTTC
. | . | TRBJ1-2 | TRBV6-1 | CASSETVRTFYGYTF | TGTGCCAGCAGTGAAACAGTAAGGACCTTCTATGGCTACACCTTC
. | . | TRBJ1-5 | TRBV30 | CAWSDGGAAQPQHF | TGTGCCTGGAGTGATGGAGGGGCGGCTCAGCCCCAGCATTTT
. | . | TRBJ1-2 | TRBV5-1 | CASSLEGRLQYGYTF | TGCGCCAGCAGCTTGGAGGGACGGTTACAATATGGCTACACCTTC
. | . | TRBJ2-5 | TRBV6-5 | CASSKTRSSRETQYF | TGTGCCAGCAGTAAAACGAGGAGTTCCCGAGAGACCCAGTACTTC
. | . | TRBJ1-6 | TRBV5-1 | CASSLDRPRADSPLHF | TGCGCCAGCAGCTTGGATAGGCCGAGGGCGGATTCACCCCTCCACTTT
TRBD2 | . | TRBJ2-5 | TRBV7-9 | CASSLAGGPGETQYF | TGTGCCAGCAGCTTAGCGGGAGGGCCAGGAGAGACCCAGTACTTC
. | . | TRBJ1-5 | TRBV30 | CAWNPPGNSPQHF | TGTGCCTGGAACCCCCCGGGGAATTCGCCCCAGCATTTT
. | . | TRBJ1-6 | TRBV5-4 | CASSLGGPNRNSPLHF | TGTGCCAGCAGCTTGGGGGGACCTAATCGAAATTCACCCCTCCACTTT
. | . | TRBJ2-7 | TRBV19 | CASSSRLTGTYEQYF | TGTGCCAGTAGTTCCCGACTTACCGGGACCTACGAGCAGTACTTC
TRBD2 | . | TRBJ2-7 | TRBV6-1 | CASTERGGTGYEQYF | TGTGCCAGCACTGAACGGGGGGGCACAGGCTACGAGCAGTACTTC
. | . | TRBJ2-7 | TRBV10-1 | CASSRAAGPYEQYF | TGCGCCAGCAGCAGGGCGGCTGGGCCCTACGAGCAGTACTTC
. | . | TRBJ1-4 | TRBV9 | CASSFGRGDEKLFF | TGTGCCAGCAGCTTCGGGAGGGGGGATGAAAAACTGTTTTTT
. | . | TRBJ1-4 | TRBV5-1 | CASSPSGTVNEKLFF | TGCGCCAGCAGCCCGAGTGGGACGGTTAATGAAAAACTGTTTTTT
TRBD1 | . | TRBJ1-2 | TRBV5-1 | CASSLGGGSANYGYTF | TGCGCCAGCAGCTTGGGAGGGGGCAGCGCAAACTATGGCTACACCTTC